The present T cell receptor (beta chain) was sequenced within a study of Tregs in tolerant kidney transplant recipients. Note on this clone: No antigen is known for it.

The CDR3 is made up of 15 amino acids. Data came from immunoSEQ multiplex PCR; TCRdb stores just in-frame clones and leaves some out. The sample lists about 83,000 clones, nearly 98% seen once, with approximately 0.56% in the top ten. Study-level results: This study did not directly address biological reproducibility.

The chain is built from TRBV12-1 and TRBJ1-5; the table gives TRBD1 as D, unverified against the DNA. TRBV12-1 is a pseudogene. Sequencing was performed on CD4+ T cells from blood, taken before the transplant. The TCR sequence derives from a human donor who received a combined kidney and bone marrow transplant. CDR3 protein: CASSARQPANQPQHF. In nucleotides, the CDR3 is TGTGCCAGCAGCGCCAGACAGCCCGCTAATCAGCCCCAGCATTTT.